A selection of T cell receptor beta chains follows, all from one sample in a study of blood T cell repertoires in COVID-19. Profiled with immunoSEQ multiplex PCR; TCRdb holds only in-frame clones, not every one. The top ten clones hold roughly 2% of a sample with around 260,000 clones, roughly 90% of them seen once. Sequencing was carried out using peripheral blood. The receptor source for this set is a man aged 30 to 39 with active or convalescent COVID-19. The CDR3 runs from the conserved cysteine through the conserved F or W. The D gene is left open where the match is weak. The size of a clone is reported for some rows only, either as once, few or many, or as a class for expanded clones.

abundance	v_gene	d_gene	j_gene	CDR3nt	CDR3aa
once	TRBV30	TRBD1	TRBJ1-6	TGTGCCTGGAGTTGGGGACAGGGAAATTCACCCCTCCACTTT	CAWSWGQGNSPLHF
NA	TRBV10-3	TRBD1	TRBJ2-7	TGTGCCATCAGTGACCCCGGACAGGGCACCTACGAGCAGTACTTC	CAISDPGQGTYEQYF
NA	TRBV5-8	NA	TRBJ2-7	TGTGCCAGCATCTCCGTTACAGTACCTGGAGGCTACGAGCAGTACTTC	CASISVTVPGGYEQYF
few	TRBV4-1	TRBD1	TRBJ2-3	TGCGCCAGCAGCCAGGACCGGGACAGGGGCAAAAGGGATACGCAGTATTTT	CASSQDRDRGKRDTQYF
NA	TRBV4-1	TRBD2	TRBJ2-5	TGCGCCAGCAGCCTCATAGCGGGGCAAGAGACCCAGTACTTC	CASSLIAGQETQYF
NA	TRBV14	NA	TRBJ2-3	TGTGCCAGCAGCCAAGATCTTAGCTCCACGCAGTATTTT	CASSQDLSSTQYF
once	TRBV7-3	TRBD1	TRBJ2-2	TGTGCCAGCAGCTCATACGGACAGGGCAATCGGCCGTTCACCGGGGAGCTGTTTTTT	CASSSYGQGNRPFTGELFF
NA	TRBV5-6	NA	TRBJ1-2	TGTGCCAGCAGCTTGGGGGCAGGGGCTGGCTACACCTTC	CASSLGAGAGYTF
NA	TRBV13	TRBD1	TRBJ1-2	TGTGCCAGCAGCTTAGGTGGGGGGACAGGGATTAATGGCTACACCTTC	CASSLGGGTGINGYTF
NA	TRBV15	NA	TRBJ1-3	TGTGCCACCAGCAGAGATCCGGGGGGCTCTGGAAACACCATATATTTT	CATSRDPGGSGNTIYF
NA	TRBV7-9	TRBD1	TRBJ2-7	TGTGCCAGCAGCTCAGGCGGTTCAGGGGGCGAGCAGTACTTC	CASSSGGSGGEQYF
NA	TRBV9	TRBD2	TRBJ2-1	TGTGCCAGCAGCCAAAAACTAGCGACCTCCTACAATGAGCAGTTCTTC	CASSQKLATSYNEQFF
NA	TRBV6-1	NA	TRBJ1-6	TGTGCCAGCAGTGAAGCGGGGGGGATAGGAAATTCACCCCTCCACTTT	CASSEAGGIGNSPLHF
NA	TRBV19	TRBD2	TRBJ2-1	TGTGCCAGTAGAACTAGCGGAGGCAATGAGCAGTTCTTC	CASRTSGGNEQFF
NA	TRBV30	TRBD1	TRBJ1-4	TGTGCCTGGAGGGGACAGGGAAATGAAAAACTGTTTTTT	CAWRGQGNEKLFF